This paragraph reports one T cell receptor beta chain. This specimen comes from a study of blood T cell repertoires in COVID-19. Turning to the study itself: Acute-phase and convalescent COVID-19 samples originated in the United States, Italy and Spain. PBMCs, B-cell-depleted T cells, or T cells provided the cDNA or gDNA that made up the material.

Trimming pared 2 bases from V and 4 bases from J, leaving 9 bases between. CDR1 is ENHRY, CDR2 SYGVKD, per germline. This CDR3 region has 14 residues. As handled by the study authors: Reference gene primer amplification gave estimated nucleated cell counts. Produced via immunoSEQ multiplex PCR; TCRdb's table is partial and in-frame only. The V and J calls and the clone size are those of that table, but D and trimming were determined from the DNA. The data show roughly 360,000 clones, roughly 80% seen once. The chain employs TRBV10-3 and TRBJ1-3; D is undetermined. The sample consisted of peripheral blood. The receptor was isolated from a human donor with acute or convalescent COVID-19. The donor label of this sample is uncertain. The CDR3 DNA reads as TGTGCCATCAGTGAGGCGCCCTCCGGAAACACCATATATTTT. The encoded protein is CAISEAPSGNTIYF.